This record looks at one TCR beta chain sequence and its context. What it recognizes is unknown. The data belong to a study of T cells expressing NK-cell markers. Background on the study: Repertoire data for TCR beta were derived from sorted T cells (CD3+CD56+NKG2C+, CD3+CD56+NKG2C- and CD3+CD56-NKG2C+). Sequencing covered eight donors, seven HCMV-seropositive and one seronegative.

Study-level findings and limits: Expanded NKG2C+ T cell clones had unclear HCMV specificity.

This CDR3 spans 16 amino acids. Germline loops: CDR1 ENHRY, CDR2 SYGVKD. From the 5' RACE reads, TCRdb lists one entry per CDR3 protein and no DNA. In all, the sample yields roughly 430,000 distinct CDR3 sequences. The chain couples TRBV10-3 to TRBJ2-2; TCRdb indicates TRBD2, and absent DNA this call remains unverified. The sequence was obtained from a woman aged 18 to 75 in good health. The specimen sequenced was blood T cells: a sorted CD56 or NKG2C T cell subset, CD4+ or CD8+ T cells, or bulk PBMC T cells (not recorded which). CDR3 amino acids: CAISVEAGAITGELFF.